The text below deals with one T cell receptor beta chain. Antigen unknown. The protocol was immunoSEQ multiplex PCR, while the TCRdb copy is restricted to in-frame clones and leaves out a portion. Seen here are 110,000 to 150,000 clones, 93% observed once, and the top ten hold less than 6.5%. This specimen belongs to a study of T cell responses to AZD1222 COVID-19 vaccine. The study, taken as a whole, reports: Only after the peak T cell response were repertoires sampled.

Material: peripheral blood, obtained on day 0 of AZD1222 vaccination. This receptor was identified in an adult in good health.

The CDR3 DNA reads as TGTGCCACCAGCAGACCGGGGAGGAATGAAGCTTTCTTT. This gives the protein CATSRPGRNEAFF. The chain links TRBV15 to TRBJ1-1; D is ambiguous. CDR3 length: 13 residues. Germline V gene lookup returns CDR1 LNHNV and CDR2 YYDKDF (reference sequence). Trimming took 2 bases from V and 7 from J, leaving 11 bases between them.